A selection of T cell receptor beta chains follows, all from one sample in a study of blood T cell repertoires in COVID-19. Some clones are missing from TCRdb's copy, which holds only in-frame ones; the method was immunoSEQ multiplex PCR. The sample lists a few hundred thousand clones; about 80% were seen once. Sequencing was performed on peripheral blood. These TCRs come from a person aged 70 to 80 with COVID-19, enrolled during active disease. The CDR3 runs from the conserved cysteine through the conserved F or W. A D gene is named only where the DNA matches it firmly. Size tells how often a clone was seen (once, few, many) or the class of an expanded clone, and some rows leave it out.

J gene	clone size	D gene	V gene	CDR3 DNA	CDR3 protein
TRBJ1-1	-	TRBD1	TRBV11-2	TGTGCCAGCAGCTCACGGACAGGGAACACTGAAGCTTTCTTT	CASSSRTGNTEAFF
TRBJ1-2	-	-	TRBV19	TGTGCCACCAGGGGTTACCTCTATGGCTACACCTTC	CATRGYLYGYTF
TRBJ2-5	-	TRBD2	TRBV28	TGTGCCAGCAGTTTATTCTTCGGGGGGACCCAAGAGACCCAGTACTTC	CASSLFFGGTQETQYF
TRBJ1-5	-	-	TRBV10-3	TGTGCCATCTCTCCTAGCAATCAGCCCCAGCATTTT	CAISPSNQPQHF
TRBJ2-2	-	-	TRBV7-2	TGTGCCAGCAGCATCTCGACTAGCGGGGAGCTGTTTTTT	CASSISTSGELFF
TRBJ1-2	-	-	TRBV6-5	TGTGCCAGCACTCCCTCCCGGGGGGATGGCTATGGCTACACCTTC	CASTPSRGDGYGYTF
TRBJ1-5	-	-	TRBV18	TGTGCCAGCTCACCAGCGGGAGATCAGCCCCAGCATTTT	CASSPAGDQPQHF
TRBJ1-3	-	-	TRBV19	TGTGCCAGTAGTATTTTACAGAACTCTGGAAACACCATATATTTT	CASSILQNSGNTIYF
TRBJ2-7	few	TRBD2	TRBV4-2	TGTGCCAGCAGCCAAGACTTAGGGACTAGCGGGAGCACCTACGAGCAGTACTTC	CASSQDLGTSGSTYEQYF
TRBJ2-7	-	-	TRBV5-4	TGTGCCAGCAGCCCCAACACTAGATCCCACGAGCAGTACTTC	CASSPNTRSHEQYF
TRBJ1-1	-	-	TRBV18	TGTGCCAGCTCACCGCAGGGTCAGGGGAGCGGCACTGAAGCTTTCTTT	CASSPQGQGSGTEAFF
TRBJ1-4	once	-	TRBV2	TGTGCCAGCAGTCCTCTGAGGCGGGCAGCAACTAATGAAAAACTGTTTTTT	CASSPLRRAATNEKLFF
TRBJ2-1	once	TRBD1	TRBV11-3	TGTGCCAGCAGCGATCGACAGGGAAGCTCCTACAATGAGCAGTTCTTC	CASSDRQGSSYNEQFF
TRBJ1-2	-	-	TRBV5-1	TGCGCCAGTACCCCAGGGGTTCAGGCGGACTACACCTTC	CASTPGVQADYTF
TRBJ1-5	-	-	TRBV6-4	TGTGCCAGCAGTGTGGAGGGCGGACAGCCCCAGCATTTT	CASSVEGGQPQHF
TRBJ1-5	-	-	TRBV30	TGTGCCTGGAGTGGGCAGGGTAATCAGCCCCAGCATTTT	CAWSGQGNQPQHF
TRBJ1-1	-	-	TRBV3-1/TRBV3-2	TGTGCGGTGGCTAGGGGCACTGAAGCTTTCTTT	CAVARGTEAFF
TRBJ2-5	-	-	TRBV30	TGTGCCTGGAGTGTCGAGGGCGGAGAGACCCAGTACTTC	CAWSVEGGETQYF
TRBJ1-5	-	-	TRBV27	TGTGCCAGTTCTCTGTACACCGGGATTAATCAGCCCCAGCATTTT	CASSLYTGINQPQHF
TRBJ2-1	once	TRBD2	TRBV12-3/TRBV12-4	TGTGCCAGCAGACGAGGACTAGCGGTGGAGCAGTTCTTC	CASRRGLAVEQFF
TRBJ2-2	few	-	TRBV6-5	TGTGCCAGCATGCGGGGTCTGAACACCGGGGAGCTGTTTTTT	CASMRGLNTGELFF
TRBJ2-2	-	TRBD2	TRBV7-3	TGTGCCAGCAGCGTTACTAGCGGGGGGAACACCGGGGAGCTGTTTTTT	CASSVTSGGNTGELFF
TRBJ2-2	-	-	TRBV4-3	TGCGCCAGCAGCCGCGAAAACGGGGCCGGGGAGCTGTTTTTT	CASSRENGAGELFF
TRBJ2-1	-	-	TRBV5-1	TGCGCCAGCAGCTTGAACGACCCAGGGAATGAGCAGTTCTTC	CASSLNDPGNEQFF
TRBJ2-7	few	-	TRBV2	TGTGCCAGCATGCGGTCTAGGCCTCCCTACGAGCAGTACTTC	CASMRSRPPYEQYF